The 13 T cell receptor beta chains below all came from one sample that was sequenced in a study of CD8+ T cells in alopecia areata. Sequencing relied on a cDNA template that was reverse transcribed from extracted RNA. The protocol was immunoSEQ multiplex PCR, while the TCRdb copy is restricted to in-frame clones and leaves out a portion. The profile shows hundreds of thousands of clones, about 68% of them singletons. The sample consisted of CD4+ T cells sorted from blood, taken at week 0. Every receptor here comes from a human donor with alopecia areata.

There are a few counts of this clone. The rearrangement links TRBV25-1 to TRBJ1-6; no firm D call. CDR1 MGHDK and CDR2 SYGVNS come from the germline V gene. This CDR3 spans 13 amino acids. Trimming took off 4 bases at V and 7 bases at J, with 8 bases between the two ends. CDR3 residues: CASSAPLNSPLHF. CDR3 coding DNA: TGTGCCAGCAGTGCCCCGCTAAATTCACCCCTCCACTTT. The full variable domain, rest sourced from reference TRBV25-1 and TRBJ1-6, is EADIYQTPRYLVIGTGKKITLECSQTMGHDKMYWYQQDPGMELHLIHYSYGVNSTEKGDLSSESTVSRIRTEHFPLTLESARPSHTSQYLCASSAPLNSPLHFGNGTRLTVT.

The chain is built from TRBV29-1 and TRBJ2-3, with 9 bases fitting TRBD1. Germline V gene sequence: CDR1 SQVTM, CDR2 ANQGSEA. With V trimmed by 7 bases and J by 4 bases, 6 bases remained unmatched. The CDR3 covers 13 residues. CDR3 sequence: CSAGTGWADTQYF. DNA for the CDR3: TGCAGCGCTGGGACAGGGTGGGCAGATACGCAGTATTTT.

The rearrangement joins TRBV5-6 to TRBJ1-3; no definite D call. V lost 7 bases and J 4 bases, leaving 9 bases between the germline ends. This CDR3 is built from 12 residues. Germline V lookup: CDR1 SGHDT, CDR2 YYEEEE. The CDR3, as DNA: TGTGCCAGCTCTAACTTGGGAAACACCATATATTTT. Amino acid sequence: CASSNLGNTIYF.

In regard to this clone: A much more abundant neighbour one base away suggests this may be a read error. The sample holds other DNA sequences that translate to the same CDR3. V is TRBV7-2 and J is TRBJ2-3, with no clear D. V dropped 3 bases and J dropped 2 bases, with 0 bases sitting between them. The CDR3 spans 11 residues. Germline assignment: CDR1 SGHTA and CDR2 FQGNSA. CDR3 amino acids: CASSFTDTQYF. In nucleotides, the CDR3 is TGTGCCAGCAGCTTCACAGATACGCAGTATTTT.

The chain links TRBV29-1 to TRBJ2-1; 7 bases line up with TRBD1. Looked up from germline, CDR1 is SQVTM and CDR2 is ANQGSEA. V dropped 8 bases and J dropped 8; count of bases not matched to a gene: 15. This CDR3 has 14 residues. For the CDR3, the DNA is TGCAGCACACAGGGGCTCAAGGGACAATATGAGCAGTTCTTC. Residues: CSTQGLKGQYEQFF.

V usage is TRBV29-1 and J usage is TRBJ2-5, with TRBD1 matching 7 bases. The germline gives CDR1 SQVTM, CDR2 ANQGSEA. The CDR3 contains 14 residues. The trim removed 1 base at V and 1 base at J, leaving 3 bases unmatched. The CDR3 DNA follows: TGCAGCGTTGAAGTGGGACAGTTCCAAGAGACCCAGTACTTC. Protein: CSVEVGQFQETQYF.

The chain couples TRBV29-1 to TRBJ1-2; 12 bases line up with TRBD1. CDR1 is SQVTM, CDR2 ANQGSEA, per germline. The CDR3 spans 14 residues. Trimming at V came to 4 bases and at J to 8 bases, leaving 8 bases not matched to a gene. CDR3 residues: CSVGLGTGGRGYTF. DNA for the CDR3: TGCAGCGTTGGTTTAGGGACAGGGGGCCGAGGCTACACCTTC.

V is TRBV29-1 and J is TRBJ2-5; TRBD1 might be the D (6 bases). This CDR3 contains 14 residues. V lost 4 bases to trimming and J lost 4 bases, with 16 bases between them. Germline loops: CDR1 SQVTM, CDR2 ANQGSEA. This CDR3 reads CSVVGARGRETQYF. The CDR3 coding sequence is TGCAGCGTTGTGGGGGCTAGAGGGCGAGAGACCCAGTACTTC.

On this clone: Other DNA sequences in the same sample also yield this CDR3. This sequence joins TRBV29-1 and TRBJ2-1; no definite D call. The CDR3 sequence is 12 residues long. Germline V lookup: CDR1 SQVTM, CDR2 ANQGSEA. V was pared by 6 bases and J by 4 bases, with 10 bases between. The CDR3 DNA reads as TGCAGCGTGGAAAAGGTATACAATGAGCAGTTCTTC. Amino acid sequence: CSVEKVYNEQFF.

V and J are TRBV9 and TRBJ1-1, with D possibly being TRBD1 (6 bases). Germline CDR1 reads SGDLS; CDR2 reads YYNGEE. The CDR3 is 15 amino acids. Trimming took 0 bases from V and 5 from J, leaving 14 bases between them. This chain's CDR3 is CASSVVAGASTEAFF. Here the CDR3 DNA reads TGTGCCAGCAGCGTAGTGGCAGGGGCGAGTACTGAAGCTTTCTTT.

In its sample, this clone was seen once. This chain joins TRBV6-5 and TRBJ1-1; 9 bases match TRBD1. The V segment lost 7 bases and the J segment 3 bases; nucleotides outside the gene matches: 9. Germline lookup yields CDR1 MNHEY and CDR2 SVGAGI. This CDR3 region has 15 residues. CDR3 loop: CASTMQQGADTEAFF. CDR3 nucleotide sequence: TGTGCCAGCACCATGCAACAGGGGGCGGACACTGAAGCTTTCTTT.

This clone was seen a handful of times. The gene calls are TRBV7-3 and TRBJ2-3, with a tentative D call TRBD1 (5 bases). Germline V gene data show CDR1 as SGHTA and CDR2 as FQGTGA. V was cut by 3 bases and J by 3 bases, with 10 bases left in between. The CDR3 is 14 amino acids. The chain's CDR3 is CASSLGLGTDTQYF. The DNA for the CDR3 is TGTGCCAGCAGCTTGGGGCTAGGGACAGATACGCAGTATTTT.

This clone was recorded a few times. The same CDR3 is also encoded by other DNA sequences in this sample. The chain carries TRBV5-1 and TRBJ2-5; D is possibly TRBD2 (5 bases). V was cut by 2 bases and J by 4 bases, with 6 bases left in between. The CDR3 is 12 amino acids. From germline, CDR1 is SGHRS and CDR2 YFSETQ. This chain's CDR3 is CASSFEGETQYF. The CDR3 coding sequence is TGCGCCAGCAGCTTTGAGGGAGAGACCCAGTACTTC. Looking up the rest from reference TRBV5-1 and TRBJ2-5 gives the full variable domain: KAGVTQTPRYLIKTRGQQVTLSCSPISGHRSVSWYQQTPGQGLQFLFEYFSETQRNKGNFPGRFSGRQFSNSRSEMNVSTLELGDSALYLCASSFEGETQYFGPGTRLLVL.